The 17 T cell receptor beta chains below were found in one sample sequenced in a study of blood T cell repertoires in COVID-19. The table came from immunoSEQ multiplex PCR; TCRdb's copy has only in-frame clones and leaves some out. Among about 150,000 clones listed, approximately 78% were seen once. The sequenced material came from peripheral blood. The source of these receptors is a human donor with acute or convalescent COVID-19. The donor label of this sample is uncertain.

This clone was detected only a few times. The rearrangement uses TRBV6-2 or TRBV6-3 and TRBJ1-6; no firm D call. V shed 2 bases and J shed 5 bases, with 10 bases lying between them. CDR1 is MNHEY, CDR2 SVGEGT, per germline. The CDR3 loop spans 15 amino acids. In DNA form, the CDR3 reads TGTGCCAGCAGTTACAGAAGTTCGGATAATTCACCCCTCCACTTT. It encodes CASSYRSSDNSPLHF.

The rearrangement uses TRBV7-9 and TRBJ2-5; D is possibly TRBD2 (6 bases). The CDR3 runs to 15 residues. Germline values: CDR1 SEHNR, CDR2 FQNEAQ (reference sequence). The V gene lost 5 bases and the J gene lost 4 bases, with 17 bases spanning the gap. This chain's CDR3 is CASSGVWRGGETQYF. DNA for the CDR3: TGTGCCAGCAGCGGAGTGTGGCGGGGTGGAGAGACCCAGTACTTC. Filled out from reference TRBV7-9 and TRBJ2-5, the complete variable domain reads DTGVSQNPRHKITKRGQNVTFRCDPISEHNRLYWYRQTLGQGPEFLTYFQNEAQLEKSRLLSDRFSAERPKGSFSTLEIQRTEQGDSAMYLCASSGVWRGGETQYFGPGTRLLVL.

This clone has just one count. This rearrangement joins TRBV6-2 or TRBV6-3 to TRBJ1-1; a weak D match, TRBD1 (6 bases). The CDR3 loop spans 13 amino acids. CDR1 is MNHEY, CDR2 SVGEGT, per germline. Trimming took off 1 base at V and 4 bases at J, with 7 bases between the two ends. The CDR3 loop reads CASSYWGLTEAFF. The CDR3 coding sequence is TGTGCCAGCAGTTACTGGGGGCTCACTGAAGCTTTCTTT.

The V call is TRBV2, the J call TRBJ1-3, with 8 bases that match TRBD1. The CDR3 is made up of 16 amino acids. V dropped 6 bases and J dropped 1; count of bases not matched to a gene: 8. Germline assignment: CDR1 SNHLY and CDR2 FYNNEI. The CDR3 DNA sequence: TGTGCCAGCAGGACCACAAGGACAGGGTCTGGAAACACCATATATTTT. Residues: CASRTTRTGSGNTIYF. Drawing the rest from reference TRBV2 and TRBJ1-3, the complete variable domain is EPEVTQTPSHQVTQMGQEVILRCVPISNHLYFYWYRQILGQKVEFLVSFYNNEISEKSEIFDDQFSVERPDGSNFTLKIRSTKLEDSAMYFCASRTTRTGSGNTIYFGEGSWLTVV.

This CDR3 is CASSSGGEQFF. CDR3 sequence (DNA): TGTGCCAGCTCGTCTGGAGGTGAGCAGTTCTTC. The chain carries TRBV18 and TRBJ2-1, with a possible D match to TRBD2 (5 bases). V gave up 6 bases and J gave up 9 bases, with 9 bases separating them. Germline V lookup: CDR1 KGHSH, CDR2 LQKENI. CDR3 length: 11 residues.

J is TRBJ1-5 and V is TRBV10-1; perhaps TRBD1 as D (5 bases). CDR3 length: 14 amino acids. V was trimmed by 6 bases and J by 1 base, leaving 10 bases between them. Germline V gene sequence: CDR1 WNHNN, CDR2 SYGVQD (reference sequence). The CDR3 protein is CASSPRGSNQPQHF. CDR3 in DNA: TGCGCCAGCAGCCCCCGGGGGAGCAATCAGCCCCAGCATTTT.

The chain uses TRBV5-1 and TRBJ2-2; a possible D gene is TRBD2 (7 bases). Trimming cost V 4 bases and J 5 bases, with 12 bases left between them. The V gene's germline CDR1 is SGHRS and CDR2 YFSETQ. There are 14 residues in the CDR3. This CDR3 is CASSPGRGTGELFF. DNA of the CDR3: TGCGCCAGCAGCCCGGGGAGGGGGACCGGGGAGCTGTTTTTT.

The chain employs TRBV5-1 and TRBJ1-1; D remains unclear. Germline CDR1 and CDR2: SGHRS and YFSETQ. V lost 1 base, J lost 0 bases, and 4 bases lay in between. The CDR3 has 13 residues. As DNA, the CDR3 is TGCGCCAGCAGCTTGCCGGTGAACACTGAAGCTTTCTTT. Its protein product is CASSLPVNTEAFF.

The chain is built from TRBV14 and TRBJ1-3; D gene uncertain. The length of the CDR3 is 16 residues. Germline V gene lookup returns CDR1 SGHDN and CDR2 FVKESK. Trimming removed 1 base from V and 3 bases from J, with 13 bases in between. CDR3 region: CASSQGTTSVGNTIYF. For the CDR3, the DNA is TGTGCCAGCAGCCAAGGCACCACCAGTGTTGGAAACACCATATATTTT.

The chain uses TRBV6-2 or TRBV6-3 and TRBJ2-3; D gene uncertain. CDR3 length equals 11 residues. Germline values: CDR1 MNHEY, CDR2 SVGEGT. Trimming took off 5 bases at V and 10 bases at J, with 10 bases between the two ends. DNA of the CDR3: TGTGCCAGCAGTCCGTCGTGGCCGCAGTATTTT. This codes for CASSPSWPQYF.

The rearrangement joins TRBV7-9 to TRBJ1-1; TRBD1 aligns across 7 bases. V was pared by 2 bases and J by 0 bases, with 3 bases of the junction left unmatched. This CDR3 region has 15 residues. Germline loops: CDR1 SEHNR, CDR2 FQNEAQ (reference sequence). The CDR3 DNA sequence: TGTGCCAGCAGCTTAACAGGGGCTTTGAACACTGAAGCTTTCTTT. The encoded protein is CASSLTGALNTEAFF.

J is TRBJ1-4 and V is TRBV5-4; no definite D call. Trimming stripped 3 bases from V and 7 bases from J, with 16 bases between. This CDR3 comprises 15 residues. Germline assignment: CDR1 SGHNT and CDR2 YYREEE (reference sequence). The CDR3 region has the DNA TGTGCCAGCAGCTCAGACCCTTCTCGGGGTGAAAAACTGTTTTTT. It translates to CASSSDPSRGEKLFF.

The gene calls are TRBV12-5 and TRBJ1-3, with 9 bases that match TRBD1. Losses at the gene ends were 6 bases for V and 3 bases for J; bases not matched to a gene: 6. The V gene's germline CDR1 is LGHNT and CDR2 FRNRAP. CDR3 length equals 15 residues. The CDR3 DNA is TGTGCTAGTGGAGTGGGACAGGGCTTTGGAAACACCATATATTTT. Protein sequence: CASGVGQGFGNTIYF.

This clone was counted only a few times. The rearrangement links TRBV5-6 to TRBJ1-6; D gene ambiguous. Per germline, CDR1 SGHDT and CDR2 YYEEEE. The length of the CDR3 is 13 residues. The germline V and J ends were trimmed by 1 base and 7 bases, with 6 bases remaining between them. CDR3 nucleotides: TGTGCCAGCAGCTTGAAGAGGAATTCACCCCTCCACTTT. This translates into CASSLKRNSPLHF.

The chain has TRBV12-3 or TRBV12-4 and TRBJ1-4; D remains unclear. This CDR3 has 11 residues. Trimming left V 8 bases short and J 8 bases short, with 9 bases between. The CDR3 protein is CASGPGEKLFF. The CDR3 nucleotides are TGTGCCAGCGGGCCCGGCGAAAAACTGTTTTTT.

The chain employs TRBV5-1 and TRBJ2-7; a possible D gene is TRBD2 (5 bases). This CDR3 contains 14 residues. Deletions cut 1 base from V and 3 bases from J, with 11 bases between. Germline lookup yields CDR1 SGHRS and CDR2 YFSETQ. For the CDR3, the DNA is TGCGCCAGCAGCTTGACGGACGGGAACTACGAGCAGTACTTC. Amino acids: CASSLTDGNYEQYF.

The chain joins TRBV5-1 to TRBJ2-7, with D perhaps matching TRBD1 (6 bases). The germline V and J ends were trimmed by 4 bases and 1 base, with 15 bases remaining between them. CDR3 size: 15 residues. The germline V gene has CDR1 SGHRS and CDR2 YFSETQ. Written as DNA, the CDR3 is TGCGCCAGCAGCAACCCCGGGACACGGTCCTACGAGCAGTACTTC. Translated, it gives CASSNPGTRSYEQYF.